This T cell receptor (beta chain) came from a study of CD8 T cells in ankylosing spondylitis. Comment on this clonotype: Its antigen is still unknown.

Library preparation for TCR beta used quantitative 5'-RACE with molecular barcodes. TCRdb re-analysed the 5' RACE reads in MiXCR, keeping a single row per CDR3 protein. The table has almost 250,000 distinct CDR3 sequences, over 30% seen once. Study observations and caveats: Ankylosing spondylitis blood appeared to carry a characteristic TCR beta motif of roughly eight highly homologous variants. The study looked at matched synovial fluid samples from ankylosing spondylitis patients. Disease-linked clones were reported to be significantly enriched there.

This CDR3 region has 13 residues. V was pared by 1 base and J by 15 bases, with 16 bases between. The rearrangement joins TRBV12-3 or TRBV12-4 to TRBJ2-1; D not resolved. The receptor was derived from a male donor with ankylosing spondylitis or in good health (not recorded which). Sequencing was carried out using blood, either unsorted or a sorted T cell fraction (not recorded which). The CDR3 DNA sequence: TGTGCCAGCAGTTTAGGGGAATCTTCAATAGGGTTCTTC. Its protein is CASSLGESSIGFF.